Following are 20 T cell receptor beta chains from one sample sequenced in a study of T cells in women clearing cervical HPV infection. The data were produced by immunoSEQ multiplex PCR, yet TCRdb's version contains in-frame clones alone and is incomplete. This specimen shows about 23,000 clones; the ten leading clones hold roughly 2.6%. The sequencing input was blood buffy coat. The receptor source for this set is a woman between 18 and 70 years old with a cervical HPV16 infection that either progressed to CIN3+ or cleared (not recorded which).

Concerning this clone: The read ends 3 residues early relative to the CDR3; the germline J gene fills the gap. The chain recombines TRBV23-1 with TRBJ1-1; perhaps TRBD1 as D (5 bases). TRBV23-1 is assigned to the ORF class and has an uncertain function. The CDR3 has 11 amino acids. CDR3 DNA, as far as it was read: TGCGCCAGCAGTCGTGGGGCAATG. It is translated as CASSRGAM. The whole CDR3 protein is CASSRGAMAFF.

As regards this clone: The CDR3 is cut off 3 residues early in the read; its end comes from the germline J gene. Other DNA sequences of this sample code for an identical CDR3. The chain is built from TRBV19 and TRBJ2-2; 8 positions match TRBD1. The J segment lost 4 bases and the V segment lost 10 bases, leaving 8 bases of the junction unmatched. The CDR3 extends over 14 amino acids. Germline CDR1 reads LNHDA; CDR2 reads SQIVND (reference sequence). The CDR3 DNA, read in part, is TGTGCCACCCGGACAGGGAGTCTCACCGGGGAG. As protein: CATRTGSLTGE. The CDR3 in its entirety is CATRTGSLTGELFF.

About this clone: The CDR3 end lies 3 residues beyond the end of the read and is filled in from the germline J gene. V usage is TRBV6-1 and J usage is TRBJ1-5; no clear D gene. Germline CDR1 is MNHNS and CDR2 is SASEGT. This CDR3 has 11 residues. V lost 2 bases and J lost 8, with 4 bases in between. Partial CDR3 DNA: TGTGCCAGCAGTGAATTCGAGCCC. Protein sequence: CASSEFEP. In full, the CDR3 is CASSEFEPQHF.

Concerning this clone: The read is 3 residues too short to cover the CDR3 end, so that end is filled in from the germline J gene. Other DNA sequences from this sample encode an identical CDR3 as well. The V gene is TRBV20-1, the J gene TRBJ1-2, with D perhaps matching TRBD1 (5 bases). Per germline, CDR1 DFQATT and CDR2 SNEGSKA (reference sequence). Trimming pared 3 bases from V and 4 bases from J, leaving 9 bases between. This CDR3 has 12 amino acids. The CDR3 bases that were read are TGCAGTGCTAGGCGGGGCGGCTATGGC. It is translated as CSARRGGYG. The full CDR3 sequence reads CSARRGGYGYTF.

Of note for this clone: With the read ending 3 residues before the CDR3 end, the germline J gene is used to fill in that end. J is TRBJ1-2 and V is TRBV6-1; no clear D. The CDR3 has 11 residues. The germline V gene has CDR1 MNHNS and CDR2 SASEGT. Here the CDR3 reads CASSDTDTYTF. CDR3 DNA, as far as it was read: TGTGCCAGCAGTGACACAGATACC.

As for this clone: The DNA ends 3 residues before the CDR3 does, and the rest of the CDR3 is filled in from the germline J gene. The chain links TRBV6-1 to TRBJ2-2; D uncertain. The CDR3 is 15 amino acids. Germline assignment: CDR1 MNHNS and CDR2 SASEGT. This CDR3 reads CASSEQAFKNSPLFF. CDR3 bases read: TGTGCCAGCAGTGAACAGGCATTTAAGAATTCACCG.

Measured by frequency, this clone is medium-sized. The read ends 3 residues shy of where the CDR3 ends; the end is completed using the germline J gene. This chain links TRBV19 with TRBJ1-4; the D gene is possibly TRBD1 (5 bases). The germline gives CDR1 LNHDA, CDR2 SQIVND (reference sequence). V was clipped by 3 bases and J by 5 bases, with 10 bases between them. The CDR3 covers 14 residues. The DNA read from the CDR3 is TGTGCCAGTAGTATCAGGGCGAGGAATGAAAAA. Protein: CASSIRARNEK. The whole CDR3 protein reads CASSIRARNEKLFF.

Turning to this clone: The sequenced fragment ends 3 residues before the CDR3 boundary, so the rest is inferred from the germline J gene. V usage is TRBV20-1 and J usage is TRBJ2-1, with 9 positions matching TRBD2. This CDR3 has 15 residues. Germline loops: CDR1 DFQATT, CDR2 SNEGSKA (reference sequence). V trimming: 5 bases; J trimming: 4 bases; junction bases outside the gene matches: 9. The part of the CDR3 DNA that was read is TGCAGTGCTTCGACCCCGGCGGGGGGGTACAATGAG. The encoded protein is CSASTPAGGYNE. In full, the CDR3 reads CSASTPAGGYNEQFF.

Regarding this clone: The junction differs from germline at one of its ends, possibly a read error. The read ends 3 residues early relative to the CDR3; the germline J gene fills the gap. The chain combines TRBV5-1 with TRBJ2-7; D remains unclear. This CDR3 is 12 amino acids long. Germline CDR1 and CDR2: SGHRS and YFSETQ. CDR3 protein: CSSSLVVDEQYF. Partial CDR3 DNA: TGCTCCAGCAGCTTGGTAGTCGACGAG.

Comments on this clone: From the germline J gene comes the end of the CDR3, since the read stops 3 residues before it. The chain has TRBV18 and TRBJ2-3; D call uncertain. Germline assignment: CDR1 KGHSH and CDR2 LQKENI. V was trimmed by 2 bases and J by 0 bases, leaving 12 bases between them. The CDR3 is 16 amino acids. CDR3 DNA, as far as it was read: TGTGCCAGCTCACCAGGGTCCGCTAGGAGCACAGATACG. Protein: CASSPGSARSTDT. The entire CDR3 reads CASSPGSARSTDTQYF.

Notes on this clone: The read finishes 3 residues shy of the CDR3 end, and the germline J gene is used to complete it. This chain uses TRBV19 with TRBJ1-1; possibly TRBD1 for D (5 bases). This CDR3 has 10 residues. Germline V gene lookup returns CDR1 LNHDA and CDR2 SQIVND (reference sequence). Incomplete CDR3 DNA: TGTGCCAGTATGGAGGGGAGC. Protein product: CASMEGS. The whole CDR3 sequence is CASMEGSAFF.

As concerns this clone: The missing CDR3 end, 3 residues past where the read stops, is filled in from the germline J gene. The J gene is TRBJ2-4, the V gene TRBV4-1; the match to TRBD1 covers 8 bases. This CDR3 region has 18 residues. J lost 0 bases, V lost 4 bases, and 11 bases had no gene match. CDR1 and CDR2 (germline): MGHRA, YSYEKL. The CDR3 bases that were read are TGCGCCAGCAGCCCAGGGGGCACAGCCACTCTAGCCAAAAACATT. It is translated as CASSPGGTATLAKNI. The whole CDR3 region reads CASSPGGTATLAKNIQYF.

Note on this clone: The DNA ends 3 residues before the CDR3 does, and the rest of the CDR3 is filled in from the germline J gene. V usage is TRBV28 and J usage is TRBJ2-7; no definite D call. The CDR3 runs to 11 residues. The germline V gene has CDR1 MDHEN and CDR2 SYDVKM. V lost 7 bases and J lost 1, with 5 bases in between. CDR3 amino acids: CASTSSYEQYF. CDR3 DNA, as far as it was read: TGTGCCAGCACCAGTTCCTACGAG. The full variable domain, rest sourced from reference TRBV28 and TRBJ2-7, is DVKVTQSSRYLVKRTGEKVFLECVQDMDHENMFWYRQDPGLGLRLIYFSYDVKMKEKGDIPEGYSVSREKKERFSLILESASTNQTSMYLCASTSSYEQYFGPGTRLTVT.

This clone is deemed medium-sized (0.01 to 0.1%) by its frequency. The read halts 3 residues ahead of the CDR3 end, with the missing end drawn from the germline J gene. V and J are TRBV18 and TRBJ2-3, with 9 positions matching TRBD2. With V trimmed by 0 bases and J by 6 bases, 4 bases remained unmatched. The CDR3 consists of 15 residues. The germline V gene has CDR1 KGHSH and CDR2 LQKENI. The CDR3 sequence is CASSPPAGGTDTQYF. The part of the CDR3 DNA that was read is TGTGCCAGCTCACCACCTGCGGGGGGGACGGATACG.

On this clone: The CDR3 end falls 3 residues outside the read, so it is completed with the germline J gene. The chain is built from TRBV18 and TRBJ1-1, with D possibly being TRBD1 (6 bases). V lost 3 bases, J lost 1 base, and 15 bases lay in between. CDR1 is KGHSH, CDR2 LQKENI, per germline. CDR3 length equals 16 residues. CDR3 sequence reads: CASSPPIIRGNTEAFF. Partial CDR3 DNA: TGTGCCAGCTCACCTCCCATAATCAGGGGGAACACTGAA.

Note on this clone: From the germline J gene comes the end of the CDR3, since the read stops 3 residues before it. The rearrangement joins TRBV2 to TRBJ1-2, with 10 bases lining up with TRBD1. Germline values: CDR1 SNHLY, CDR2 FYNNEI. This CDR3 spans 14 amino acids. After removal of 5 bases from V and 4 bases from J, the junction contained 4 bases not matched to a gene. The CDR3 bases that were read are TGTGCCAGCAGTCAGGACAGGGGGGGCTATGGC. Its protein product is CASSQDRGGYG. The full CDR3 protein is CASSQDRGGYGYTF.

Concerning this clone itself: The CDR3 goes on 3 residues after the read ends, and that part is filled in from the germline J gene. The chain links TRBV18 to TRBJ1-2, with D perhaps matching TRBD1 (5 bases). CDR1 and CDR2 (germline): KGHSH, LQKENI. The CDR3 extends over 15 amino acids. The sequenced part of the CDR3 DNA is TGTGCCAGCTCACCTACCGGGACTCGGGCGAAAGAC. It codes for CASSPTGTRAKD. The entire CDR3 is CASSPTGTRAKDYTF.

With regard to this clone: The CDR3 end falls 3 residues outside the read, so it is completed with the germline J gene. V gene TRBV5-1 combines with J gene TRBJ2-7, with a possible D match to TRBD1 (6 bases). CDR3 size: 13 residues. V shed 2 bases and J shed 6 bases, with 12 bases lying between them. Germline V gene data show CDR1 as SGHRS and CDR2 as YFSETQ. The CDR3 here is CASSFQDSGEQYF. The part of the CDR3 DNA that was read is TGCGCCAGCAGCTTCCAGGACAGCGGCGAG.

Worth noting for this clone: Coverage ceases 3 residues before the CDR3 finishes, and the germline J gene fills in the end. The chain carries TRBV19 and TRBJ2-4; maybe TRBD1 (5 bases). The CDR3 spans 18 residues. Germline CDR1 reads LNHDA; CDR2 reads SQIVND (reference sequence). Partial CDR3 DNA: TGTGCCAGTAGTCCCGCACCAGGGATTGTCTGGGGCAATCAGCCT. Translated, it gives CASSPAPGIVWGNQP. The complete CDR3 protein is CASSPAPGIVWGNQPQYF.

About this clone itself: Sequencing ends 3 residues short of the CDR3 end; the germline J gene provides the rest. The J gene is TRBJ1-2, the V gene TRBV19; tentatively, D is TRBD1 (5 bases). The CDR3 consists of 15 residues. Germline V CDR1 and CDR2: LNHDA, SQIVND (reference sequence). The part of the CDR3 DNA that was read is TGTGCCAGTACCTTGCACGGGGGAGCCAAAAACATC. This sequence encodes CASTLHGGAKNI. The full CDR3 protein reads CASTLHGGAKNIYTF.